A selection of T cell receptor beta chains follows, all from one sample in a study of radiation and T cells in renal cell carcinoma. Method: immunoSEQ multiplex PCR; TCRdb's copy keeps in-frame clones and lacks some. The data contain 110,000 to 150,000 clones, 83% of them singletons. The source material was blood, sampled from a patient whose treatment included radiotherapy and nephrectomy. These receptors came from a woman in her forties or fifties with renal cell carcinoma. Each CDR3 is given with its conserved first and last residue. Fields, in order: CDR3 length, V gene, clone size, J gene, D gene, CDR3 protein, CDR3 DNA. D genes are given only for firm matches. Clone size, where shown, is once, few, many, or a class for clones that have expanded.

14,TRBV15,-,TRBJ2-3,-,CATSRERSTDTQYF,TGTGCCACCAGCAGAGAGCGGAGCACAGATACGCAGTATTTT
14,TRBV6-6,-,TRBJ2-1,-,CASSPSTWKGEQFF,TGTGCCAGCAGCCCGTCGACTTGGAAGGGTGAGCAGTTCTTC
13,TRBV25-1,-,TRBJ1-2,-,CASSEQQGYGYTF,TGTGCCAGCAGTGAACAGCAGGGCTATGGCTACACCTTC
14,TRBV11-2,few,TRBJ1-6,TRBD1,CASSPGQGISPLHF,TGTGCCAGCAGCCCGGGACAGGGGATTTCACCCCTCCACTTT
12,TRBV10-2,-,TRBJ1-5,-,CASTGGNQPQHF,TGCGCCAGCACGGGGGGCAATCAGCCCCAGCATTTT
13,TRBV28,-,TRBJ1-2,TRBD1,CASSLQGAYGYTF,TGTGCCAGCAGCCTCCAGGGGGCTTATGGCTACACCTTC
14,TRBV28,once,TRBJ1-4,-,CASTQTGTGEKLFF,TGTGCCAGCACCCAGACAGGCACAGGGGAAAAACTGTTTTTT
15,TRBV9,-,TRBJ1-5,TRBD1,CASSVGTGGYQPQHF,TGTGCCAGCAGCGTCGGGACAGGGGGATATCAGCCCCAGCATTTT
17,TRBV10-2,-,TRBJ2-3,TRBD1,CASSESFTTGSTDTQYF,TGCGCCAGCAGTGAGTCTTTTACGACAGGGAGCACAGATACGCAGTATTTT
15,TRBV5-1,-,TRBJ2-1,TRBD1,CASSLDGTGDNEQFF,TGCGCCAGCAGCTTGGACGGGACAGGGGACAATGAGCAGTTCTTC
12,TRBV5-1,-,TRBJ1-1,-,CAKEGLGTEAFF,TGCGCCAAGGAGGGGTTGGGCACTGAAGCTTTCTTT
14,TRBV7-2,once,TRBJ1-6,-,CASSLSGINSPLHF,TGTGCCAGCAGCTTATCCGGGATTAATTCACCCCTCCACTTT
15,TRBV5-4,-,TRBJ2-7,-,CASSLYAGLPYEQYF,TGTGCCAGCAGCTTGTATGCAGGGCTCCCCTACGAGCAGTACTTC
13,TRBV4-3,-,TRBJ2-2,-,CASSQEVTGELFF,TGCGCCAGCAGCCAAGAAGTCACCGGGGAGCTGTTTTTT
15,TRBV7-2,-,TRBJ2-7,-,CASSLLVSREYEQYF,TGTGCCAGCAGCTTACTTGTGTCCAGGGAGTACGAGCAGTACTTC
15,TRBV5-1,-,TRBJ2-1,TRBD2,CASPSGPLYYNEQFF,TGCGCCAGCCCTAGCGGACCCCTTTACTACAATGAGCAGTTCTTC
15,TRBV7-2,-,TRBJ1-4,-,CASSNPWAGGEKLFF,TGTGCCAGCAGCAACCCGTGGGCAGGCGGTGAAAAACTGTTTTTT